Below, 29 T cell receptor beta chains from the same sample are listed, as sequenced in a study of blood T cell repertoires in COVID-19. The protocol was immunoSEQ multiplex PCR, while the TCRdb copy is restricted to in-frame clones and leaves out a portion. The sample contains about 24,000 clones, approximately 80% of which appear only once. Input material: peripheral blood. All receptors derive from a man aged 70 or older with acute or convalescent COVID-19.

V and J are TRBV7-2 and TRBJ1-6; tentative D call: TRBD1 (5 bases). The CDR3 contains 15 residues. Trimming removed 2 bases from V and 9 bases from J, with 14 bases in between. From germline, CDR1 is SGHTA and CDR2 FQGNSA. The CDR3 nucleotides read TGTGCCAGCAGCTTACGGGGGGATGGTGGTTCACCCCTCCACTTT. This encodes CASSLRGDGGSPLHF.

V is TRBV11-2 and J is TRBJ1-1; the D is unclear. This CDR3 has 13 amino acids. Trimming took off 5 bases at V and 1 base at J, with 8 bases between the two ends. Germline V gene data show CDR1 as SGHAT and CDR2 as FQNNGV. The CDR3 here is CASSRQENTEAFF. The CDR3 nucleotides are TGTGCCAGCAGCCGCCAGGAGAACACTGAAGCTTTCTTT.

This rearrangement joins TRBV12-5 to TRBJ2-1, with a tentative D call TRBD1 (5 bases). The CDR3 is 16 amino acids. Deletions cut 5 bases from V and 5 bases from J, with 19 bases between. Germline lookup yields CDR1 LGHNT and CDR2 FRNRAP. The CDR3 reads CASGRPLNRNDNEQFF. CDR3 DNA sequence: TGTGCTAGTGGTCGCCCCCTTAACAGGAACGACAATGAGCAGTTCTTC.

V usage is TRBV14 and J usage is TRBJ2-3, with 9 bases matching TRBD2. V gave up 2 bases and J gave up 4 bases; unmatched junction bases: 10. This CDR3 has 17 amino acids. CDR1 SGHDN and CDR2 FVKESK come from the germline V gene. Here the CDR3 DNA reads TGTGCCAGCAGCCAACCTGCGGCTAGCGGGGACTCAGATACGCAGTATTTT. Amino acids: CASSQPAASGDSDTQYF.

The V gene is TRBV7-6, the J gene TRBJ1-1; 7 nucleotides match TRBD1. Losses at the gene ends were 0 bases for V and 1 base for J; bases not matched to a gene: 2. Germline V gives CDR1 SGHVS, CDR2 FNYEAQ. The CDR3 length is 15 residues. This CDR3 reads CASSLAHRGNTEAFF. The CDR3 nucleotides read TGTGCCAGCAGCTTAGCCCACAGGGGGAACACTGAAGCTTTCTTT.

The V gene is TRBV6-2 or TRBV6-3, the J gene TRBJ1-6; perhaps TRBD1 as D (6 bases). Trimming removed 6 bases at V and 8 bases at J, with 14 bases between. Germline V CDR1 and CDR2: MNHEY, SVGEGT. CDR3 length equals 14 residues. CDR3 protein: CASSITGTDSPLHF. CDR3 nucleotide sequence: TGTGCCAGCAGCATAACAGGGACGGATTCACCCCTCCACTTT.

This clone appeared once. The chain has TRBV5-1 and TRBJ2-2; 8 bases align to TRBD1. V gave up 4 bases and J gave up 3 bases; unmatched junction bases: 11. Germline V gene data show CDR1 as SGHRS and CDR2 as YFSETQ. The CDR3 consists of 17 residues. The CDR3 loop reads CASSIGQGSWDTGELFF. In nucleotides, the CDR3 is TGCGCCAGCAGCATCGGACAGGGCTCCTGGGACACCGGGGAGCTGTTTTTT.

The chain combines TRBV23-1 with TRBJ2-2, with D possibly TRBD2 on 7 matching bases. TRBV23-1 carries the ORF label, with uncertain function. The CDR3 is made up of 15 amino acids. The V end lost 11 bases, the J end lost 6 bases, and 22 bases lay between the germline ends. Here the CDR3 DNA reads TGCGCCGGAACTTTGGGGGGGGCAAACCCCGGGGAGCTGTTTTTT. Protein product: CAGTLGGANPGELFF.

V usage is TRBV21-1 and J usage is TRBJ2-7; the D segment call TRBD1 is taken from the table without a DNA check. TRBV21-1 is annotated as a pseudogene. The CDR3 covers 20 residues. The CDR3 spells CASSKGVQGQGKWCPYEQYF. CDR3 in DNA: TGTGCCAGCAGCAAAGGTGTGCAGGGACAGGGGAAGTGGTGCCCCTACGAGCAGTACTTC.

This clone qualifies as medium-sized. The rearrangement links TRBV11-1 to TRBJ2-2, with 10 nucleotides matching TRBD1. Germline V gene lookup returns CDR1 SGHAT and CDR2 FQDESV (reference sequence). J gave up 3 bases and V 4 bases, and 5 bases lay outside the gene matches. This CDR3 spans 16 amino acids. The CDR3, as DNA: TGTGCCAGCAGCTCTGACAGGGGGCGCGACACCGGGGAGCTGTTTTTT. Its protein is CASSSDRGRDTGELFF.

The rearrangement links TRBV18 to TRBJ2-2; maybe TRBD2 (5 bases). V lost 2 bases and J lost 0, with 13 bases in between. This CDR3 contains 17 residues. Germline CDR1 KGHSH, CDR2 LQKENI. This chain's CDR3 is CASSPSSAPSNTGELFF. DNA for the CDR3: TGTGCCAGCTCACCAAGTAGCGCCCCTTCGAACACCGGGGAGCTGTTTTTT.

This chain links TRBV6-6 with TRBJ1-2; weak D call: TRBD1 (6 bases). Germline CDR1 MNHNY, CDR2 SVGAGI (reference sequence). This CDR3 is 13 amino acids long. Trimming stripped 7 bases from V and 4 bases from J, with 13 bases between. The CDR3: CASNRTAVYGYTF. The CDR3 DNA reads TGTGCCAGCAACCGGACAGCAGTCTATGGCTACACCTTC.

V and J are TRBV3-1 (or the pseudogene TRBV3-2) and TRBJ2-1; 12 bases line up with TRBD2. The germline V gene encodes CDR1 LGHDT and CDR2 YNNKEL (reference sequence). V shed 2 bases, J shed 5 bases, and the junction held 7 bases outside the gene matches. CDR3 length equals 17 residues. CDR3 amino acids: CASSQWASGGADNEQFF. The CDR3 DNA reads TGTGCCAGCAGCCAATGGGCTAGCGGGGGGGCAGACAATGAGCAGTTCTTC.

There are a few counts of this clone. This rearrangement joins TRBV19 to TRBJ1-3; D remains ambiguous. The CDR3 totals 15 residues. V lost 5 bases and J 0 bases, leaving 11 bases between the germline ends. Germline CDR1 LNHDA, CDR2 SQIVND (reference sequence). This CDR3 reads CASSPSGDSGNTIYF. CDR3 coding DNA: TGTGCCAGTAGTCCCTCCGGGGACTCTGGAAACACCATATATTTT.

This clone came up a few times. The chain is built from TRBV14 and TRBJ2-7; TRBD1 matches at 7 bases. The CDR3 is 15 residues long. The germline V gene encodes CDR1 SGHDN and CDR2 FVKESK. Trimming removed 4 bases from V and 4 bases from J; junction bases left unmatched: 10. In DNA form, the CDR3 reads TGTGCCAGCAGCCGACAGGGTTTTCTGGCATACGAGCAGTACTTC. The encoded protein is CASSRQGFLAYEQYF. The full variable domain, rest sourced from reference TRBV14 and TRBJ2-7, is EAGVTQFPSHSVIEKGQTVTLRCDPISGHDNLYWYRRVMGKEIKFLLHFVKESKQDESGMPNNRFLAERTGGTYSTLKVQPAELEDSGVYFCASSRQGFLAYEQYFGPGTRLTVT.

Note on this clone: The junction shows a germline mismatch at one end, possibly a read error. The genes are TRBV20-1 and TRBJ1-2; 9 bases map to TRBD1. Germline values: CDR1 DFQATT, CDR2 SNEGSKA (reference sequence). There are 13 residues in the CDR3. The CDR3 region is CSASSGQGHGYTF. The CDR3 DNA follows: TGCAGTGCTAGTTCCGGACAGGGGCATGGTTACACCTTC.

The chain recombines TRBV7-9 with TRBJ1-2; unclear D gene. From germline, CDR1 is SEHNR and CDR2 FQNEAQ (reference sequence). The V end was cut by 5 bases, the J end by 10 bases, with 17 bases between. This CDR3 spans 13 amino acids. The CDR3: CASSAPNSEVYTF. CDR3 DNA sequence: TGTGCCAGCAGCGCGCCAAACTCTGAGGTCTACACCTTC.

The CDR3 DNA reads as TGCGCCAGCAGCTTGGCCGGGACAGAAAATGAAAAACTGTTTTTT. Protein sequence: CASSLAGTENEKLFF. The V and J genes are TRBV5-1 and TRBJ1-4, with 7 bases matching TRBD1. This CDR3 comprises 15 residues. J was trimmed by 5 bases and V by 0 bases; bases with no gene match: 4. The germline V gene encodes CDR1 SGHRS and CDR2 YFSETQ.

The rearrangement joins TRBV14 to TRBJ2-5; perhaps TRBD2 as D (5 bases). Between the trimmed V and J ends, which lost 3 bases and 1 base, there was a span of 18 bases. Germline CDR1 and CDR2: SGHDN and FVKESK. The CDR3 spans 17 residues. In DNA form, the CDR3 reads TGTGCCAGCAGCCACGGCGTCGGAGGCTCCCTCCAAGAGACCCAGTACTTC. Translation gives CASSHGVGGSLQETQYF.

This chain joins TRBV11-3 and TRBJ2-1, with TRBD1 as a possible D gene (7 bases). Trimming cost V 0 bases and J 7 bases, with 22 bases left between them. The CDR3 totals 18 residues. Germline V CDR1 and CDR2: SGHNT, YENEEA. The CDR3 nucleotides are TGTGCCAGCAGCTTAGAGGTGTCGGCCAGGGGGGTCGGGAATGAGCAGTTCTTC. Its translation: CASSLEVSARGVGNEQFF.

The rearrangement uses TRBV6-6 and TRBJ2-5, with D possibly matching TRBD2 (7 bases). V was trimmed by 8 bases and J by 1 base, leaving 20 bases between them. Per germline, CDR1 MNHNY and CDR2 SVGAGI (reference sequence). The CDR3 extends over 16 amino acids. This chain's CDR3 is CASGGVGGRLQETQYF. The CDR3 nucleotides are TGTGCCAGCGGGGGCGTGGGGGGGAGACTCCAAGAGACCCAGTACTTC.

V gene TRBV14 combines with J gene TRBJ2-3, with a weak D call TRBD2 (6 bases). Looked up from germline, CDR1 is SGHDN and CDR2 is FVKESK. V was clipped by 3 bases and J by 3 bases, with 13 bases between them. CDR3 length equals 15 residues. CDR3 nucleotide sequence: TGTGCCAGCAGCCAGGCGGAGGGGAGGACAGATACGCAGTATTTT. The encoded protein is CASSQAEGRTDTQYF. Full variable domain (missing parts from reference TRBV14 and TRBJ2-3): EAGVTQFPSHSVIEKGQTVTLRCDPISGHDNLYWYRRVMGKEIKFLLHFVKESKQDESGMPNNRFLAERTGGTYSTLKVQPAELEDSGVYFCASSQAEGRTDTQYFGPGTRLTVL.

V usage is TRBV5-4 and J usage is TRBJ1-4; 8 bases fit TRBD1. The germline V gene has CDR1 SGHNT and CDR2 YYREEE (reference sequence). The CDR3 length is 14 residues. Trimming cost V 4 bases and J 4 bases; bases outside gene matches: 3. CDR3 protein: CASSPGQVNEKLFF. CDR3 DNA: TGTGCCAGCAGCCCGGGACAGGTTAATGAAAAACTGTTTTTT.

This chain joins TRBV9 and TRBJ2-3, with D possibly matching TRBD2 (6 bases). The CDR3 covers 14 residues. Per germline, CDR1 SGDLS and CDR2 YYNGEE. The ends were cut back, 4 bases at V and 4 bases at J, with 13 bases in the middle. The CDR3 spells CASSSFGSADTQYF. CDR3 sequence (DNA): TGTGCCAGCAGCTCCTTCGGGAGCGCAGATACGCAGTATTTT.

CDR3 DNA sequence: TGCGCCAGCACCCCCGGGGGATTTAAAACCTACGAGCAGTACTTC. This sequence encodes CASTPGGFKTYEQYF. This rearrangement joins TRBV5-1 to TRBJ2-7; tentative D call: TRBD2 (6 bases). Germline V lookup: CDR1 SGHRS, CDR2 YFSETQ. The CDR3 is 15 amino acids. The V end was cut by 6 bases, the J end by 2 bases, with 18 bases between.

V usage is TRBV6-2 or TRBV6-3 and J usage is TRBJ2-1; 14 bases agree with TRBD2. Per the germline V gene, CDR1 is MNHEY and CDR2 is SVGEGT. V was clipped by 4 bases and J by 7 bases; unmatched bases: 9. There are 17 residues in the CDR3. CDR3 in DNA: TGTGCCAGCAGTTCCTCCACCCGACTAGCGGGGGGGAATGAGCAGTTCTTC. Translation: CASSSSTRLAGGNEQFF.

The V call is TRBV7-9, the J call TRBJ1-3; TRBD1 is a possible D gene (5 bases). The V end was cut by 5 bases, the J end by 4 bases, with 6 bases between. The germline V gene has CDR1 SEHNR and CDR2 FQNEAQ (reference sequence). The CDR3 runs 12 residues. CDR3 DNA: TGTGCCAGCAGCCCAGGGGGAAACACCATATATTTT. This codes for CASSPGGNTIYF.

The CDR3 coding sequence is TGCAGCGTTCTAAAAGCGCGATCTTGGTACTTC. This sequence encodes CSVLKARSWYF. The genes are TRBV29-1 and TRBJ2-4; D remains unclear. Germline CDR1 SQVTM, CDR2 ANQGSEA. The CDR3 consists of 11 residues. Trimming shortened V by 5 bases and J by 15 bases, and 17 bases separated the two germline ends.

V usage is TRBV3-1 (or the pseudogene TRBV3-2) and J usage is TRBJ1-2; 7 bases map to TRBD1. The germline V gene encodes CDR1 LGHDT and CDR2 YNNKEL (reference sequence). The J segment lost 4 bases and the V segment lost 2 bases, leaving 7 bases of the junction unmatched. The CDR3 spans 15 residues. CDR3 loop: CASSQTWTGRYGYTF. The CDR3, as DNA: TGTGCCAGCAGCCAAACTTGGACAGGCCGCTATGGCTACACCTTC.